Listed here are 17 T cell receptor beta chains from one sample, sequenced in a study of OX40 agonist ivuxolimab in advanced cancers. Only in-frame clones appear in the TCRdb table, and some are missing; sequencing was by immunoSEQ multiplex PCR. This sample yields about 45,000 clones, of which roughly 90% are seen a single time; roughly 15% belongs to the top ten. Material: CD4+ or CD8+ T cells sorted from blood, obtained in a trial of the OX40 agonist ivuxolimab. Receptors were obtained from an adult with an advanced solid tumor such as melanoma, head and neck, liver or kidney cancer.

The chain has TRBV30 and TRBJ2-7, with a tentative D call TRBD1 (5 bases). CDR1 is GTSNPN and CDR2 is SVGIG in the germline V gene (reference sequence). V was pared by 4 bases and J by 2 bases, with 12 bases between. The CDR3 runs to 13 residues. The CDR3 DNA reads as TGTGCCTGGACTCCAGGGTCCCCCTACGAGCAGTACTTC. Its protein product is CAWTPGSPYEQYF.

This clone was counted a few times. CDR3 sequence reads: CASSWGQGHTGELFF. CDR3 DNA sequence: TGTGCCAGTAGTTGGGGACAGGGTCACACCGGGGAGCTGTTTTTT. The V call is TRBV19, the J call TRBJ2-2, with 9 positions matching TRBD1. The germline gives CDR1 LNHDA, CDR2 SQIVND (reference sequence). CDR3 length equals 15 residues. Germline trimming cut 5 bases from V and 3 bases from J; bases unmatched to any gene: 4.

This clone occurred once. The chain uses TRBV30 and TRBJ2-7, with no clear D. The CDR3 runs to 13 residues. Trimming shortened V by 0 bases and J by 4 bases, and 10 bases separated the two germline ends. Germline loops: CDR1 GTSNPN, CDR2 SVGIG (reference sequence). DNA of the CDR3: TGTGCCTGGAGTGTAGGGAATGGGTACGAGCAGTACTTC. As protein: CAWSVGNGYEQYF.

The V call is TRBV28, the J call TRBJ1-2, with a possible D match to TRBD1 (5 bases). Germline lookup yields CDR1 MDHEN and CDR2 SYDVKM. Trimming took off 4 bases at V and 3 bases at J, with 15 bases between the two ends. The CDR3 runs 15 residues. The CDR3 DNA follows: TGTGCCAGCAGTTCCTCGGGGCAAGATTACTATGGCTACACCTTC. It is translated as CASSSSGQDYYGYTF.

V and J are TRBV25-1 and TRBJ2-1; perhaps TRBD2 as D (5 bases). Germline V gene data show CDR1 as MGHDK and CDR2 as SYGVNS. This CDR3 is 14 amino acids long. The ends were cut back, 4 bases at V and 3 bases at J, with 10 bases in the middle. The CDR3 DNA follows: TGTGCCAGCAGTGCGGGGAGTCTCTACAATGAGCAGTTCTTC. Amino acid sequence: CASSAGSLYNEQFF.

The chain couples TRBV6-1 to TRBJ2-1; 9 nucleotides agree with TRBD1. CDR1 and CDR2 (germline): MNHNS, SASEGT. The CDR3 extends over 17 amino acids. V lost 0 bases and J lost 6; bases outside the gene matches: 9. CDR3 nucleotide sequence: TGTGCCAGCAGTGAAGCGCGATGGACAGGGGAACGCAATGAGCAGTTCTTC. Translated, it gives CASSEARWTGERNEQFF.

The count of this clone is one. The rearrangement joins TRBV5-1 to TRBJ2-5; either TRBD1 or TRBD2 may fit D (5 bases each). From germline, CDR1 is SGHRS and CDR2 YFSETQ. CDR3 length: 16 residues. V was clipped by 2 bases and J by 2 bases, with 16 bases between them. CDR3 in amino acids: CASSLRGRTDQETQYF. The CDR3 nucleotides read TGCGCCAGCAGCTTAAGGGGACGGACGGATCAAGAGACCCAGTACTTC.

The J gene is TRBJ2-1, the V gene TRBV9, with 7 bases lining up with TRBD1. V trimming: 4 bases; J trimming: 0 bases; junction bases outside the gene matches: 7. The CDR3 covers 16 residues. Germline CDR1 and CDR2: SGDLS and YYNGEE. This CDR3 is CASSPSTGNSYNEQFF. In DNA form, the CDR3 reads TGTGCCAGCAGCCCCTCGACAGGGAACTCCTACAATGAGCAGTTCTTC. Using reference TRBV9 and TRBJ2-1 for the parts outside the CDR3, the full variable domain is DSGVTQTPKHLITATGQRVTLRCSPRSGDLSVYWYQQSLDQGLQFLIQYYNGEERAKGNILERFSAQQFPDLHSELNLSSLELGDSALYFCASSPSTGNSYNEQFFGPGTRLTVL.

The chain carries TRBV15 and TRBJ2-3; a weak D match, TRBD2 (6 bases). Germline V gene lookup returns CDR1 LNHNV and CDR2 YYDKDF (reference sequence). The CDR3 extends over 16 amino acids. V was trimmed by 3 bases and J by 4 bases, leaving 17 bases between them. CDR3 bases: TGTGCCACCAGCAGGGGTCTGCGGGGTCAGGCAGATACGCAGTATTTT. This translates into CATSRGLRGQADTQYF.

The table lists this clone with a few counts. This sequence joins TRBV19 and TRBJ1-1; D not resolved. Deletions cut 3 bases from V and 6 bases from J, with 5 bases between. This CDR3 has 11 residues. Germline V gives CDR1 LNHDA, CDR2 SQIVND (reference sequence). The CDR3 DNA sequence: TGTGCCAGTAGTATTGGGGCTGAAGCTTTCTTT. Amino acids: CASSIGAEAFF.

The J gene is TRBJ1-5, the V gene TRBV28; D may be TRBD1 (5 bases). The germline V gene encodes CDR1 MDHEN and CDR2 SYDVKM. The CDR3 loop spans 14 amino acids. The V end lost 4 bases, the J end lost 5 bases, and 12 bases lay between the germline ends. The CDR3 DNA is TGTGCCAGCAGTTCTCGGGGAGGGGATCAGCCCCAGCATTTT. This encodes CASSSRGGDQPQHF.

The V call is TRBV25-1, the J call TRBJ2-2; D call uncertain. V shed 4 bases and J shed 6 bases, with 3 bases lying between them. CDR3 size: 11 residues. The germline gives CDR1 MGHDK, CDR2 SYGVNS. The DNA of the CDR3 is TGTGCCAGCAGTGTATCCGGGGAGCTGTTTTTT. It is translated as CASSVSGELFF.

This chain uses TRBV2 with TRBJ2-3; D possibly matches TRBD1 or TRBD2 (6 bases each). CDR3 length equals 16 residues. Germline V gene sequence: CDR1 SNHLY, CDR2 FYNNEI. Trimming removed 6 bases from V and 4 bases from J, with 20 bases in between. DNA of the CDR3: TGTGCCAGCAGATCCAACTTAGGGGGGCGGGCAGATACGCAGTATTTT. It translates to CASRSNLGGRADTQYF.

The chain uses TRBV28 and TRBJ1-2, with D perhaps TRBD1 (5 bases). V lost 6 bases and J 4 bases, leaving 12 bases between the germline ends. The CDR3 sequence is 13 residues long. CDR1 is MDHEN and CDR2 is SYDVKM in the germline V gene. In nucleotides, the CDR3 is TGTGCCAGCAGCCTCGGGACGGCCTATGGCTACACCTTC. This gives the protein CASSLGTAYGYTF.

The chain links TRBV9 to TRBJ1-3; D is unclear. Per the germline V gene, CDR1 is SGDLS and CDR2 is YYNGEE. The CDR3 is 12 amino acids. V gave up 3 bases and J gave up 9 bases, with 10 bases separating them. CDR3 protein: CASSGHLPTIYF. The CDR3 DNA reads as TGTGCCAGCAGCGGACATCTACCCACCATATATTTT.

The chain recombines TRBV28 with TRBJ2-7; D may be TRBD1 (6 bases). Germline V gives CDR1 MDHEN, CDR2 SYDVKM. The CDR3 length is 14 residues. The ends were cut back, 8 bases at V and 6 bases at J, with 20 bases in the middle. CDR3 in amino acids: CASYPSLGAREQYF. The CDR3, as DNA: TGTGCCAGCTACCCCTCGTTGGGGGCACGCGAGCAGTACTTC.

The V gene is TRBV9, the J gene TRBJ2-5; D not certain. The end of the DNA is better explained by TRBJ2-7, so the J call may be wrong. CDR3 length: 14 residues. In germline, CDR1 is SGDLS, CDR2 YYNGEE. The CDR3 DNA reads as TGTGCCAGCAGCCCCCACTCCAGTAGTGCCGAGCAGTACTTC. Encoded protein: CASSPHSSSAEQYF.